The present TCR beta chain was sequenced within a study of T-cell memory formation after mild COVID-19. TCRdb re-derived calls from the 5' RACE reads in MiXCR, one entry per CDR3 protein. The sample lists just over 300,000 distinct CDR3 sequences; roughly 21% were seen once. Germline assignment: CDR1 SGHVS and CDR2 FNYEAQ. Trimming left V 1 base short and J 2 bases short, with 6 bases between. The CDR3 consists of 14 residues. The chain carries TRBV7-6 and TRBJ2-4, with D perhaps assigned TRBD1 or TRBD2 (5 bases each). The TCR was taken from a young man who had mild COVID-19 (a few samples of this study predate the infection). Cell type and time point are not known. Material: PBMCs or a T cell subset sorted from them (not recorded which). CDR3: CASSLGGSKNIQYF. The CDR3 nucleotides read TGTGCCAGCAGCTTAGGGGGGTCCAAAAACATTCAGTACTTC.